These 3 T cell receptor beta chains were all obtained from the same sample, sequenced in a study of shared clonotypes between healthy human individuals. Naive CD8 cells lacked CD45RO and underwent positive selection for CCR7, leaving out terminally differentiated effector memory CD45RA+ cells. Some clones are missing from TCRdb's copy, which holds only in-frame ones; the method was immunoSEQ multiplex PCR. In the table there are roughly 2.1 million clones, 85% to 95% of which are singletons. Sequencing was performed on naive CD8+ T cells from PBMCs. The source is a young man in good health. Some clones in this sample may be carry-over from other donors' samples.

This clone was observed a single time. J is TRBJ2-7 and V is TRBV27, with 9 nucleotides matching TRBD1. In germline, CDR1 is MNHEY, CDR2 SMNVEV (reference sequence). This CDR3 spans 14 amino acids. J lost 3 bases, V lost 8 bases, and 8 bases had no gene match. CDR3 bases: TGTGCCAGCCGAATGGGACAGGGCATCTACGAGCAGTACTTC. As protein: CASRMGQGIYEQYF.

This clone was recorded a few times. J is TRBJ1-3 and V is TRBV4-1; D perhaps matches TRBD1 (5 bases). CDR1 and CDR2 from the germline V gene are MGHRA and YSYEKL. Trimming removed 1 base at V and 3 bases at J, with 13 bases between. The CDR3 contains 16 residues. CDR3 protein: CASSQVPRGIGNTIYF. The CDR3 DNA is TGCGCCAGCAGCCAAGTGCCTCGGGGCATTGGAAACACCATATATTTT.

This clone was picked up one time. This chain connects TRBV4-2 to TRBJ2-5; the D gene is possibly TRBD2 (6 bases). V was shortened by 4 bases and J by 5 bases, with 17 bases between the two germline ends. The germline CDR1 and CDR2 sequences are LGHNA and YNFKEQ. CDR3 size: 15 residues. DNA for the CDR3: TGTGCCAGCAGCCCGCGGGACGGGAGTGTTGAGACCCAGTACTTC. Its protein is CASSPRDGSVETQYF.